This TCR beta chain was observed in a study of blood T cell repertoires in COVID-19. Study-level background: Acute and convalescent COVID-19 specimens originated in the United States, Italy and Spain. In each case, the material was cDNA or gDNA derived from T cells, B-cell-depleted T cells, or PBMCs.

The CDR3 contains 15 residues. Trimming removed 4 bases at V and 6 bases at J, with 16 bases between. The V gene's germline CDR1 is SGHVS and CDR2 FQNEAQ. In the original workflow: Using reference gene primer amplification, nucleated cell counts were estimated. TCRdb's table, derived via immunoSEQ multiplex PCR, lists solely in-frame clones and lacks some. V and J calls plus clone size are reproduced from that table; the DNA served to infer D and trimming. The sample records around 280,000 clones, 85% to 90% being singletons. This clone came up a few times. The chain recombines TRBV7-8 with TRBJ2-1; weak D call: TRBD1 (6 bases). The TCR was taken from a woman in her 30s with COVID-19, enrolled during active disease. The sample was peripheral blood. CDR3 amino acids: CASSSRGNETNEQFF. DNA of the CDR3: TGTGCCAGCAGCTCTAGGGGGAACGAGACCAATGAGCAGTTCTTC. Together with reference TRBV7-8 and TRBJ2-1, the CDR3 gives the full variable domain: GAGVSQSPRYKVAKRGQDVALRCDPISGHVSLFWYQQALGQGPEFLTYFQNEAQLDKSGLPSDRFFAERPEGSVSTLKIQRTQQEDSAVYLCASSSRGNETNEQFFGPGTRLTVL.